The next 8 T cell receptor beta chains were all read from a single sample in a study of blood T cell repertoires in COVID-19. The method was immunoSEQ multiplex PCR; TCRdb's version includes in-frame clones alone and lacks a portion of them. Among 300,000 to 400,000 clones, 85% were seen once, and the ten largest hold 1.5% to 2%. Specimen: PBMCs or T cells enriched from blood (not recorded which). These receptors originate from a woman younger than 45 who had been exposed to COVID-19.

The rearrangement joins TRBV30 to TRBJ1-1, with 7 nucleotides matching TRBD1. V was clipped by 4 bases and J by 5 bases; unmatched bases: 7. Germline V CDR1 and CDR2: GTSNPN, SVGIG (reference sequence). The CDR3 is made up of 13 amino acids. The CDR3 region has the DNA TGTGCCTGGACCACACAGGGGAGGACTGAAGCTTTCTTT. Amino acid sequence: CAWTTQGRTEAFF.

The chain combines TRBV6-5 with TRBJ2-6, with D tentatively TRBD1 (5 bases). Per the germline V gene, CDR1 is MNHEY and CDR2 is SVGAGI. Trimming shortened V by 5 bases and J by 0 bases, and 5 bases separated the two germline ends. The CDR3 has 14 amino acids. CDR3 coding DNA: TGTGCCAGCAGTACAGGCTCTGGGGCCAACGTCCTGACTTTC. This sequence encodes CASSTGSGANVLTF.

The CDR3 here is CAWSSDRAGEQYF. The CDR3 bases are TGTGCCTGGAGCTCCGACAGGGCGGGCGAGCAGTACTTC. The chain combines TRBV30 with TRBJ2-7; 7 bases fit TRBD1. Germline V lookup: CDR1 GTSNPN, CDR2 SVGIG (reference sequence). The CDR3 runs to 13 residues. The V and J ends lost 3 bases and 6 bases, in that order; junction bases with no gene match: 8.

The chain is built from TRBV3-1 (or the pseudogene TRBV3-2) and TRBJ1-2; TRBD1 matches at 12 bases. The length of the CDR3 is 14 residues. With V trimmed by 5 bases and J by 6 bases, 4 bases remained unmatched. The germline V gene has CDR1 LGHDT and CDR2 YNNKEL (reference sequence). CDR3 coding DNA: TGTGCCAGCAGCGGGACAGGGGGCGGAGATGGCTACACCTTC. This translates into CASSGTGGGDGYTF.

This clone has a single count. The J gene is TRBJ1-5, the V gene TRBV4-1; D is perhaps TRBD1 (5 bases). From germline, CDR1 is MGHRA and CDR2 YSYEKL. The CDR3 covers 15 residues. The ends were cut back, 0 bases at V and 9 bases at J, with 15 bases in the middle. The CDR3 sequence: CASSQDRSGYLPQHF. In DNA form, the CDR3 reads TGCGCCAGCAGCCAAGATCGGTCAGGGTATCTGCCCCAGCATTTT.

The chain is built from TRBV6-5 and TRBJ1-1, with D hard to call. V lost 5 bases and J lost 1, with 11 bases in between. From germline, CDR1 is MNHEY and CDR2 SVGAGI. CDR3 length: 14 amino acids. This chain's CDR3 is CASSPTRRNTEAFF. In DNA, the CDR3 is TGTGCCAGCAGTCCCACGAGAAGGAACACTGAAGCTTTCTTT.

The rearrangement uses TRBV27 and TRBJ1-6; a weak D match, TRBD1 (6 bases). The CDR3 covers 20 residues. Germline V gene sequence: CDR1 MNHEY, CDR2 SMNVEV (reference sequence). V gave up 0 bases and J gave up 0 bases, with 18 bases separating them. In nucleotides, the CDR3 is TGTGCCAGCAGTTTATCGCTTTATAACAGGGCCAGCTCCTATAATTCACCCCTCCACTTT. Its translation is CASSLSLYNRASSYNSPLHF.

The chain carries TRBV28 and TRBJ2-2; D remains unclear. The ends were cut back, 2 bases at V and 8 bases at J, with 6 bases in the middle. CDR3 length: 12 amino acids. Germline-derived CDR1 and CDR2 are MDHEN and SYDVKM. CDR3 bases: TGTGCCAGCAGTTTAACGAGTGGGGAGCTGTTTTTT. It codes for CASSLTSGELFF.